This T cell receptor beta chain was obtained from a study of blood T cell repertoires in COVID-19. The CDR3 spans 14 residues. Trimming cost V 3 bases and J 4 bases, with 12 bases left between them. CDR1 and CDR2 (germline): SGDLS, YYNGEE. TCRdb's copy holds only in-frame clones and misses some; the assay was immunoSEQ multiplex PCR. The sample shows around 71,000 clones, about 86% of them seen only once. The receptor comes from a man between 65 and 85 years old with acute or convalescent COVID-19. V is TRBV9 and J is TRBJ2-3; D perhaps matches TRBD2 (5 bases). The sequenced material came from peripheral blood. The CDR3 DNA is TGTGCCAGCAGCGGGACTGTAGGTTCAGATACGCAGTATTTT. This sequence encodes CASSGTVGSDTQYF. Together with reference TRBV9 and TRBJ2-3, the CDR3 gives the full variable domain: DSGVTQTPKHLITATGQRVTLRCSPRSGDLSVYWYQQSLDQGLQFLIQYYNGEERAKGNILERFSAQQFPDLHSELNLSSLELGDSALYFCASSGTVGSDTQYFGPGTRLTVL.